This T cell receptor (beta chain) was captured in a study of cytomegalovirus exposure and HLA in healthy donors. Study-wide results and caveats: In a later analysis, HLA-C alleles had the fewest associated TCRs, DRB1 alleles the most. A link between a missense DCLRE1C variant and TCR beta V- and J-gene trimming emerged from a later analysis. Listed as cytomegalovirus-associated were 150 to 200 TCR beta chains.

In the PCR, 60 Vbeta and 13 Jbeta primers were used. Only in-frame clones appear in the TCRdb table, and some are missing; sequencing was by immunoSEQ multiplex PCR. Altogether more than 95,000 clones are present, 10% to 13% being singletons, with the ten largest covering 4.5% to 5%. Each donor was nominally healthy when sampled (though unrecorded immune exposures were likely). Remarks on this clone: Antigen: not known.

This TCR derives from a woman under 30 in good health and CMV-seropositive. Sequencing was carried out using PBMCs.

CDR3 protein: CASSLERLANEQFF. The CDR3 DNA follows: TGCGCCAGCAGCTTGGAACGCCTAGCCAATGAGCAGTTCTTC. The chain recombines TRBV5-1 with TRBJ2-1; TRBD2 might be the D (5 bases). Trimming removed 0 bases at V and 6 bases at J, with 10 bases between. In germline, CDR1 is SGHRS, CDR2 YFSETQ. This CDR3 region has 14 residues.